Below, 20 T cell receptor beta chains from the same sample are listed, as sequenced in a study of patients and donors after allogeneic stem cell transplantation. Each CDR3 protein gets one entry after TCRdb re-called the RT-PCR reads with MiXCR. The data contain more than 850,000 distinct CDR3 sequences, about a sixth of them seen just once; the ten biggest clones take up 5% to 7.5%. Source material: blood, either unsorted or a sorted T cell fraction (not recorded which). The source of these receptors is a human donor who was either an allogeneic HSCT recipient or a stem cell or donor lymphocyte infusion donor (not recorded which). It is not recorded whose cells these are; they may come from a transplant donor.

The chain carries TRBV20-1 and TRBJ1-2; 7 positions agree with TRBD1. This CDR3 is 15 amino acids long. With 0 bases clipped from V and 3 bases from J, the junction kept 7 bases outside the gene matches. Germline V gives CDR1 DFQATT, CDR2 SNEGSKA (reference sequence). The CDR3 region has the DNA TGCAGTGCTAGAGACCGACAGGGAAGTCACTATGGCTACACCTTC. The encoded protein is CSARDRQGSHYGYTF.

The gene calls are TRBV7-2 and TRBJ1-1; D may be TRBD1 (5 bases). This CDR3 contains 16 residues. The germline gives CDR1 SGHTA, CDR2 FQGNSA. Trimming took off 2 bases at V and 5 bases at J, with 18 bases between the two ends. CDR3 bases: TGTGCCAGCAGCTTATCCGGGGGAGGGGAAGAGACTGAAGCTTTCTTT. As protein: CASSLSGGGEETEAFF.

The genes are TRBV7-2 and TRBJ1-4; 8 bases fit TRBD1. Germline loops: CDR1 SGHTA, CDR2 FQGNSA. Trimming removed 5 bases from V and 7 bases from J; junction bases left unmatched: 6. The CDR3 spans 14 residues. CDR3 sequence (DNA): TGTGCCAGCAGCCCCGACAGGGGCGCTGAAAAACTGTTTTTT. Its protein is CASSPDRGAEKLFF.

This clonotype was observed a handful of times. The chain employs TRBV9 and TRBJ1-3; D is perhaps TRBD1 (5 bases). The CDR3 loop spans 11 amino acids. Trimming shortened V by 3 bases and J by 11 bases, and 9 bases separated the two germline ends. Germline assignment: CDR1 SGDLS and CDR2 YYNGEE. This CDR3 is CASSGDGSIYF. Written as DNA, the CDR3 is TGTGCCAGCAGCGGGGACGGATCCATATATTTT.

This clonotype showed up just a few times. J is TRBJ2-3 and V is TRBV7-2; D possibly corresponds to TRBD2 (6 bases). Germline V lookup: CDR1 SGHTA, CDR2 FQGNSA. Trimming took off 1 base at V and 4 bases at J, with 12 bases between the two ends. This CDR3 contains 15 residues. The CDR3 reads CASSLVAGRADTQYF. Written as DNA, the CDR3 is TGTGCCAGCAGCTTAGTCGCGGGGCGCGCAGATACGCAGTATTTT. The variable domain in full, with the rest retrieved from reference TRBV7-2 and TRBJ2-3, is GAGVSQSPSNKVTEKGKDVELRCDPISGHTALYWYRQSLGQGLEFLIYFQGNSAPDKSGLPSDRFSAERTGGSVSTLTIQRTQQEDSAVYLCASSLVAGRADTQYFGPGTRLTVL.

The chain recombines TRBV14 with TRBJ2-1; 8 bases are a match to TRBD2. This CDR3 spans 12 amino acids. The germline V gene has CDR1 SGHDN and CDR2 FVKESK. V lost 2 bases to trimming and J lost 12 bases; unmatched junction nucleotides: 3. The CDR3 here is CASSQLSGRQFF. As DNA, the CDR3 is TGTGCCAGCAGCCAACTCAGCGGGAGGCAGTTCTTC.

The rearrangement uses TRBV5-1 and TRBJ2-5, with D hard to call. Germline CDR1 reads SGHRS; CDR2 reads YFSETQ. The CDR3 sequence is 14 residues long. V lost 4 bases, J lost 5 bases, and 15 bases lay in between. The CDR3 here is CASSPAGSRETQYF. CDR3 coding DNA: TGCGCCAGCAGCCCTGCCGGGTCTAGGGAGACCCAGTACTTC.

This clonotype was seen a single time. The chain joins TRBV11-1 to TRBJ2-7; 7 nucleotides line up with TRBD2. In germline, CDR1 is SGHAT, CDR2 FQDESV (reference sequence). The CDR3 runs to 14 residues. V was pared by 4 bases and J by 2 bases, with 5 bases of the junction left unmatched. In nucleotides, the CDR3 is TGTGCCAGCAGCTCTGAAGCGGGGACCTACGAGCAGTACTTC. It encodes CASSSEAGTYEQYF. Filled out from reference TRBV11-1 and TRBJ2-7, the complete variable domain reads EAEVAQSPRYKITEKSQAVAFWCDPISGHATLYWYRQILGQGPELLVQFQDESVVDDSQLPKDRFSAERLKGVDSTLKIQPAELGDSAMYLCASSSEAGTYEQYFGPGTRLTVT.

This chain's CDR3 is CASSVDGRPGELFF. The CDR3 bases are TGTGCCAGCAGCGTAGACGGGAGACCCGGGGAGCTGTTTTTT. J is TRBJ2-2 and V is TRBV9; maybe TRBD2 (6 bases). The germline V gene has CDR1 SGDLS and CDR2 YYNGEE. Trimming removed 0 bases at V and 6 bases at J, with 9 bases between. The CDR3 has 14 residues.

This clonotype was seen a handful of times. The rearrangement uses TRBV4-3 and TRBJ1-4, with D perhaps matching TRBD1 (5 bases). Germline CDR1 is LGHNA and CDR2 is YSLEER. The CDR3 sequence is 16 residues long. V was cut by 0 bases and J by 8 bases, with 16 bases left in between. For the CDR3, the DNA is TGCGCCAGCAGCCAAGATCTCGCGGGGGTTAAGGAAAAACTGTTTTTT. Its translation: CASSQDLAGVKEKLFF.

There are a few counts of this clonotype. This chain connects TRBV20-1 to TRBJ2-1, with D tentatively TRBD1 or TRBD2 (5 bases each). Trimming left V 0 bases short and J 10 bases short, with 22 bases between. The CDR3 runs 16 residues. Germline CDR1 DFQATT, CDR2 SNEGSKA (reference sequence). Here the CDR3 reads CSARDPRGVRVGEQFF. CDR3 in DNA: TGCAGTGCTAGAGATCCCCGAGGGGTGCGAGTCGGGGAGCAGTTCTTC.

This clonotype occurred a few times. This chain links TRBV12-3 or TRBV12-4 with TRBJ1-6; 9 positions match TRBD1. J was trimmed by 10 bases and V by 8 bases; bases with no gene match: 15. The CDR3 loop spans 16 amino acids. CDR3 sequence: CASGNRGPSRGSPLHF. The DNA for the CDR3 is TGTGCCAGCGGAAACAGGGGGCCAAGTCGCGGGTCACCCCTCCACTTT.

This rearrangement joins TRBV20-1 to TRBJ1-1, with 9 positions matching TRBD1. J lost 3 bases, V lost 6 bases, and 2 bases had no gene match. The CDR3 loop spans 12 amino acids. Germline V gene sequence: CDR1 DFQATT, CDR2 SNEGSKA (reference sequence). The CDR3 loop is CSAGQGYTEAFF. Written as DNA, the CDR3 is TGCAGTGCGGGACAGGGTTACACTGAAGCTTTCTTT.

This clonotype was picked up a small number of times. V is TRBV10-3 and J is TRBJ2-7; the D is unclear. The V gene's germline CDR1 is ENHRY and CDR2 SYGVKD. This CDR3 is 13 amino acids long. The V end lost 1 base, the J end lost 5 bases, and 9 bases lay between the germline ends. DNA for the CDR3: TGTGCCATCAGTGAGTTCGGAAAGGACGAGCAGTACTTC. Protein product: CAISEFGKDEQYF.

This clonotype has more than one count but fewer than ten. CDR3 bases: TGTGCCAGCAGCTTAGAGGGGACGCAGACAGATACGCAGTATTTT. This encodes CASSLEGTQTDTQYF. The chain carries TRBV7-9 and TRBJ2-3; the D gene could be TRBD1 or TRBD2 (5 bases each). CDR3 length: 15 residues. Trimming shortened V by 1 base and J by 3 bases, and 11 bases separated the two germline ends. The germline gives CDR1 SEHNR, CDR2 FQNEAQ (reference sequence).

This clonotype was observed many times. The CDR3 spells CSAAGRDQPQHF. The CDR3, as DNA: TGCAGTGCCGCCGGGCGGGACCAGCCCCAGCATTTT. The gene calls are TRBV20-1 and TRBJ1-5; tentative D call: TRBD1 (5 bases). The germline CDR1 and CDR2 sequences are DFQATT and SNEGSKA (reference sequence). The CDR3 sequence is 12 residues long. V lost 6 bases and J 7 bases, leaving 13 bases between the germline ends.

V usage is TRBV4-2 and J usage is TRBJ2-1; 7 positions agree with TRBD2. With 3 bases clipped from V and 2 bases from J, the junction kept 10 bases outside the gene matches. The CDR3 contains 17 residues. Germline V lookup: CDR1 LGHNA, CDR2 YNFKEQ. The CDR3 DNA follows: TGTGCCAGCAGCCACATTAAGCGGGGTAGTGCCTACAATGAGCAGTTCTTC. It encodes CASSHIKRGSAYNEQFF.

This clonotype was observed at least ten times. The CDR3 DNA sequence: TGTGCCAGCAGCTTATACACGTCCGAGCAGTTCTTC. Translation gives CASSLYTSEQFF. V is TRBV7-9 and J is TRBJ2-1; D ambiguous. CDR1 and CDR2 from the germline V gene are SEHNR and FQNEAQ (reference sequence). This CDR3 spans 12 amino acids. V lost 2 bases, J lost 10 bases, and 9 bases lay in between.

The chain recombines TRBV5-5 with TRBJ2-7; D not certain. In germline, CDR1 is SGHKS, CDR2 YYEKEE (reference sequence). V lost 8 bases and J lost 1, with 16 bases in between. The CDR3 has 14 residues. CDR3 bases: TGTGCCAGTAGTAGTCCCTCTCAATCCTACGAGCAGTACTTC. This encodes CASSSPSQSYEQYF. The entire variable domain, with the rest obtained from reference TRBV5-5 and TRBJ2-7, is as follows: DAGVTQSPTHLIKTRGQQVTLRCSPISGHKSVSWYQQVLGQGPQFIFQYYEKEERGRGNFPDRFSARQFPNYSSELNVNALLLGDSALYLCASSSPSQSYEQYFGPGTRLTVT.

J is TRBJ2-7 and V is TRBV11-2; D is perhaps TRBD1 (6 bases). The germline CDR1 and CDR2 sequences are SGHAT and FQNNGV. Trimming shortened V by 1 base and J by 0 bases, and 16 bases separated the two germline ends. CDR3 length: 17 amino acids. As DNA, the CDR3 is TGTGCCAGCAGCTTAGTCCTGAACAGGGTCCCCTCCTACGAGCAGTACTTC. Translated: CASSLVLNRVPSYEQYF.